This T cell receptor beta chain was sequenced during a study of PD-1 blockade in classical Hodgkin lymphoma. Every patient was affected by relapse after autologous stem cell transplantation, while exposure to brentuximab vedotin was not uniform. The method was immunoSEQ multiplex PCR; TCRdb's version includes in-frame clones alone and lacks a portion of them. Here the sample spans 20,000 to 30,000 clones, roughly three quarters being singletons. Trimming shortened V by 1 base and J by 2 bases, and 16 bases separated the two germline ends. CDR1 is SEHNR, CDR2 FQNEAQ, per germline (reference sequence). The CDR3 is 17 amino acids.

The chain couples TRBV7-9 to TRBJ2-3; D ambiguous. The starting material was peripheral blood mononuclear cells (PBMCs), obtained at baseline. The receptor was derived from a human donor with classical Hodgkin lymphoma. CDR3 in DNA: TGTGCCAGCAGCTTAGATTACTACAATAACCTCACAGATACGCAGTATTTT. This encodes CASSLDYYNNLTDTQYF.